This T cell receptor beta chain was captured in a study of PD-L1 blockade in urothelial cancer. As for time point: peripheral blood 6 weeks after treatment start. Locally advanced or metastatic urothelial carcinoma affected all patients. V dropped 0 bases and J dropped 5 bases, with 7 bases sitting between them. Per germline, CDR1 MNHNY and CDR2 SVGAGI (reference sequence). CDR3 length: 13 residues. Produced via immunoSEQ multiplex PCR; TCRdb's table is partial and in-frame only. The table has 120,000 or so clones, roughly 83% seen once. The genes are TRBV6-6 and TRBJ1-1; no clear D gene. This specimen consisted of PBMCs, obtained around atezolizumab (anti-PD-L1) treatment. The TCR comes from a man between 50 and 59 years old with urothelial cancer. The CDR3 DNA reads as TGTGCCAGCAGTTACTCCCGGGGAACTGAAGCTTTCTTT. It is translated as CASSYSRGTEAFF.